These T cell receptor beta chains were read from a single sample in a study of T-cell reconstitution after alpha-beta-depleted transplantation in children. TCRdb re-called the PCR reads with MiXCR, one entry per CDR3 protein. The sample shows around 72,000 distinct CDR3 sequences, approximately 4.4% of them seen only once. This specimen consisted of PBMCs, mostly from graft donor cells, obtained 180 days after TCRalphabeta/CD19-depleted stem cell transplant. The receptors were gathered from a boy in the first two years of life who had a stem cell transplant for acute myeloid leukemia, so the T cells may come from the graft donor. CDR3s include the opening cysteine and the closing phenylalanine or tryptophan. Each record gives: CDR3 length, clone size, V gene, D gene, J gene, CDR3 protein, CDR3 DNA. A D gene is named only where the DNA matches it firmly. Clone size is given for some rows only: seen once, a few or many times, or a class if the clone is expanded.

CDR3 length: 12; clone size: few; V gene: TRBV12-5; D gene: -; J gene: TRBJ2-7; CDR3 protein: CASGLVTYEQYF; CDR3 DNA: TGTGCTAGTGGTTTGGTCACCTACGAGCAGTACTTC
CDR3 length: 11; clone size: many; V gene: TRBV20-1; D gene: -; J gene: TRBJ1-1; CDR3 protein: CSSPGNTEAFF; CDR3 DNA: TGCAGTAGCCCAGGGAACACTGAAGCTTTCTTT
CDR3 length: 19; clone size: many; V gene: TRBV3-1; D gene: TRBD1; J gene: TRBJ2-6; CDR3 protein: CASSQERGQTSSGANVLTF; CDR3 DNA: TGTGCCAGCAGCCAAGAGAGGGGACAGACCTCTTCTGGGGCCAACGTCCTGACTTTC
CDR3 length: 12; clone size: many; V gene: TRBV4-3; D gene: -; J gene: TRBJ2-4; CDR3 protein: CASSQVSGRRYF; CDR3 DNA: TGCGCCAGCAGCCAAGTATCCGGGCGACGGTACTTC
CDR3 length: 17; clone size: many; V gene: TRBV7-2; D gene: TRBD1; J gene: TRBJ2-5; CDR3 protein: CASSFGADRGPWETQYF; CDR3 DNA: TGTGCCAGCAGCTTTGGGGCCGACAGGGGCCCTTGGGAGACCCAGTACTTC
CDR3 length: 15; clone size: many; V gene: TRBV7-6; D gene: TRBD1; J gene: TRBJ2-5; CDR3 protein: CASSLVDRGRETQYF; CDR3 DNA: TGTGCCAGCAGCTTAGTAGACAGGGGCAGGGAGACCCAGTACTTC
CDR3 length: 15; clone size: many; V gene: TRBV4-3; D gene: TRBD1; J gene: TRBJ2-5; CDR3 protein: CASSPGTGALETQYF; CDR3 DNA: TGCGCCAGCAGCCCCGGGACAGGGGCCTTGGAGACCCAGTACTTC
CDR3 length: 15; clone size: many; V gene: TRBV5-5; D gene: TRBD2; J gene: TRBJ2-3; CDR3 protein: CASSLRGGETDTQYF; CDR3 DNA: TGTGCCAGCAGCTTGCGGGGGGGGGAGACAGATACGCAGTATTTT
CDR3 length: 16; clone size: many; V gene: TRBV20-1; D gene: TRBD2; J gene: TRBJ2-3; CDR3 protein: CSASPVGGASTDTQYF; CDR3 DNA: TGCAGTGCTAGTCCGGTCGGGGGGGCTAGCACAGATACGCAGTATTTT
CDR3 length: 15; clone size: many; V gene: TRBV3-1; D gene: -; J gene: TRBJ2-1; CDR3 protein: CASSLLVSSYNEQFF; CDR3 DNA: TGTGCCAGCAGCCTCCTAGTTTCGTCCTACAATGAGCAGTTCTTC
CDR3 length: 14; clone size: many; V gene: TRBV5-1; D gene: TRBD2; J gene: TRBJ2-7; CDR3 protein: CASSLERGSYEQYF; CDR3 DNA: TGCGCCAGCAGCTTGGAGCGGGGTTCATACGAGCAGTACTTC
CDR3 length: 14; clone size: many; V gene: TRBV27; D gene: TRBD1; J gene: TRBJ1-5; CDR3 protein: CASSLDRVGQPQHF; CDR3 DNA: TGTGCCAGCAGTTTGGACAGGGTGGGTCAGCCCCAGCATTTT
CDR3 length: 14; clone size: once; V gene: TRBV14; D gene: -; J gene: TRBJ2-5; CDR3 protein: CASSLRQGMETQYF; CDR3 DNA: TGTGCCAGCAGCCTACGGCAGGGGATGGAGACCCAGTACTTC
CDR3 length: 14; clone size: many; V gene: TRBV4-1; D gene: TRBD1; J gene: TRBJ1-5; CDR3 protein: CASSPGGGNQPQHF; CDR3 DNA: TGCGCCAGCAGTCCAGGGGGCGGCAATCAGCCCCAGCATTTT
CDR3 length: 16; clone size: many; V gene: TRBV5-1; D gene: -; J gene: TRBJ2-7; CDR3 protein: CASSLPPAGPFYEQYF; CDR3 DNA: TGCGCCAGCAGCTTGCCTCCCGCGGGGCCTTTTTACGAGCAGTACTTC
CDR3 length: 15; clone size: many; V gene: TRBV3-1; D gene: TRBD1; J gene: TRBJ2-3; CDR3 protein: CASSQDVGQGDTQYF; CDR3 DNA: TGTGCCAGCAGCCAAGATGTCGGACAGGGCGATACGCAGTATTTT
CDR3 length: 16; clone size: many; V gene: TRBV7-2; D gene: TRBD2; J gene: TRBJ2-7; CDR3 protein: CASSLGGGNPFYEQYF; CDR3 DNA: TGTGCCAGCAGCTTAGGGGGGGGAAATCCTTTCTACGAGCAGTACTTC
CDR3 length: 14; clone size: many; V gene: TRBV20-1; D gene: -; J gene: TRBJ1-1; CDR3 protein: CSALVLPSNTEAFF; CDR3 DNA: TGCAGTGCCCTGGTTCTACCTTCAAACACTGAAGCTTTCTTT
CDR3 length: 12; clone size: many; V gene: TRBV20-1; D gene: -; J gene: TRBJ1-2; CDR3 protein: CSASYNLYGYTF; CDR3 DNA: TGCAGTGCTAGCTACAACCTATATGGCTACACCTTC
CDR3 length: 16; clone size: many; V gene: TRBV5-1; D gene: TRBD1; J gene: TRBJ1-1; CDR3 protein: CASSWGDRGSGTEAFF; CDR3 DNA: TGCGCCAGCAGCTGGGGGGACAGGGGATCAGGGACTGAAGCTTTCTTT
CDR3 length: 17; clone size: many; V gene: TRBV12-3/TRBV12-4; D gene: -; J gene: TRBJ2-4; CDR3 protein: CASTPWAGSSAKNIQYF; CDR3 DNA: TGTGCCAGCACTCCCTGGGCGGGGTCATCAGCCAAAAACATTCAGTACTTC
CDR3 length: 13; clone size: many; V gene: TRBV30; D gene: TRBD1; J gene: TRBJ1-5; CDR3 protein: CAWSGDRGQPQHF; CDR3 DNA: TGTGCCTGGAGTGGCGACAGGGGTCAGCCCCAGCATTTT
CDR3 length: 14; clone size: many; V gene: TRBV10-3; D gene: -; J gene: TRBJ2-5; CDR3 protein: CAISEDRQRETQYF; CDR3 DNA: TGTGCCATCAGTGAGGACAGGCAGCGGGAGACCCAGTACTTC
CDR3 length: 14; clone size: many; V gene: TRBV19; D gene: TRBD1; J gene: TRBJ2-1; CDR3 protein: CASKLQGINNEQFF; CDR3 DNA: TGTGCCAGTAAGTTACAGGGGATAAACAATGAGCAGTTCTTC
CDR3 length: 14; clone size: many; V gene: TRBV7-3; D gene: -; J gene: TRBJ1-5; CDR3 protein: CASSLTGTGQPQHF; CDR3 DNA: TGTGCCAGCAGCCTAACAGGGACCGGTCAGCCCCAGCATTTT
CDR3 length: 15; clone size: many; V gene: TRBV20-1; D gene: TRBD2; J gene: TRBJ2-1; CDR3 protein: CSARTGSSGYNEQFF; CDR3 DNA: TGCAGTGCTAGGACGGGATCTAGCGGATACAATGAGCAGTTCTTC
CDR3 length: 12; clone size: many; V gene: TRBV20-1; D gene: -; J gene: TRBJ1-5; CDR3 protein: CSVPEGGQPQHF; CDR3 DNA: TGCAGTGTTCCCGAGGGGGGACAGCCCCAGCATTTT
CDR3 length: 15; clone size: many; V gene: TRBV6-5; D gene: -; J gene: TRBJ1-2; CDR3 protein: CASSYDRGERGGYTF; CDR3 DNA: TGTGCCAGCAGTTACGATAGGGGGGAACGGGGTGGCTACACCTTC
CDR3 length: 16; clone size: many; V gene: TRBV20-1; D gene: -; J gene: TRBJ2-6; CDR3 protein: CSARDWSRGGANVLTF; CDR3 DNA: TGCAGTGCTAGAGATTGGTCGAGGGGAGGGGCCAACGTCCTGACTTTC
CDR3 length: 14; clone size: many; V gene: TRBV7-9; D gene: -; J gene: TRBJ1-6; CDR3 protein: CASSRTGTNSPLHF; CDR3 DNA: TGTGCCAGCAGCCGCACAGGGACGAATTCACCCCTCCACTTT
CDR3 length: 14; clone size: many; V gene: TRBV5-1; D gene: -; J gene: TRBJ1-6; CDR3 protein: CASSFRTDNSPLHF; CDR3 DNA: TGCGCCAGCAGCTTCAGGACAGACAATTCACCCCTCCACTTT
CDR3 length: 15; clone size: many; V gene: TRBV4-3; D gene: TRBD2; J gene: TRBJ2-1; CDR3 protein: CASSPQRGTYNEQFF; CDR3 DNA: TGCGCCAGCAGCCCTCAGCGGGGAACCTACAATGAGCAGTTCTTC
CDR3 length: 16; clone size: many; V gene: TRBV30; D gene: TRBD2; J gene: TRBJ2-1; CDR3 protein: CAWSWAAGVVYNEQFF; CDR3 DNA: TGTGCCTGGAGTTGGGCAGCGGGGGTAGTCTACAATGAGCAGTTCTTC
CDR3 length: 15; clone size: many; V gene: TRBV4-1; D gene: -; J gene: TRBJ2-2; CDR3 protein: CASSHSDGYGGELFF; CDR3 DNA: TGCGCCAGCAGCCACTCAGACGGGTACGGCGGGGAGCTGTTTTTT
CDR3 length: 15; clone size: many; V gene: TRBV5-1; D gene: -; J gene: TRBJ1-6; CDR3 protein: CASSSGGPYNSPLHF; CDR3 DNA: TGCGCCAGCAGCTCGGGAGGCCCCTATAATTCACCCCTCCACTTT
CDR3 length: 16; clone size: many; V gene: TRBV10-3; D gene: -; J gene: TRBJ2-3; CDR3 protein: CAISGGQGALTDTQYF; CDR3 DNA: TGTGCCATCAGTGGAGGCCAGGGTGCCCTCACAGATACGCAGTATTTT
CDR3 length: 15; clone size: many; V gene: TRBV20-1; D gene: -; J gene: TRBJ2-3; CDR3 protein: CSASLGPPRTDTQYF; CDR3 DNA: TGCAGTGCTAGTCTAGGCCCACCACGCACAGATACGCAGTATTTT
CDR3 length: 12; clone size: many; V gene: TRBV20-1; D gene: TRBD1; J gene: TRBJ1-2; CDR3 protein: CSAVEGAGGYTF; CDR3 DNA: TGCAGTGCTGTAGAGGGGGCGGGTGGCTACACCTTC
CDR3 length: 12; clone size: many; V gene: TRBV7-3; D gene: TRBD1; J gene: TRBJ1-2; CDR3 protein: CASSQTGDTKTF; CDR3 DNA: TGTGCCAGCAGCCAGACAGGGGATACGAAAACCTTC
CDR3 length: 19; clone size: -; V gene: TRBV2; D gene: -; J gene: TRBJ2-6; CDR3 protein: CALSLFLALRLSGANVLTF; CDR3 DNA: TGTGCCCTCAGTTTATTTTTGGCGCTAAGGCTCTCTGGGGCCAACGTCCTGACTTTC
CDR3 length: 16; clone size: many; V gene: TRBV20-1; D gene: TRBD2; J gene: TRBJ2-4; CDR3 protein: CSARKTSGLAKNIQYF; CDR3 DNA: TGCAGTGCTAGAAAGACTAGCGGACTAGCCAAAAACATTCAGTACTTC
CDR3 length: 16; clone size: many; V gene: TRBV7-8; D gene: -; J gene: TRBJ2-7; CDR3 protein: CASSQDLTPRPYEQYF; CDR3 DNA: TGTGCCAGCAGCCAGGACCTGACTCCTCGCCCATACGAGCAGTACTTC
CDR3 length: 14; clone size: many; V gene: TRBV7-9; D gene: -; J gene: TRBJ1-5; CDR3 protein: CASSRGGGEQPQHF; CDR3 DNA: TGTGCCAGCAGCCGTGGGGGAGGGGAACAGCCCCAGCATTTT
CDR3 length: 12; clone size: many; V gene: TRBV19; D gene: -; J gene: TRBJ2-7; CDR3 protein: CASSIGQHEQYF; CDR3 DNA: TGTGCCAGTAGTATCGGGCAGCACGAGCAGTACTTC
CDR3 length: 17; clone size: many; V gene: TRBV7-9; D gene: -; J gene: TRBJ2-3; CDR3 protein: CASSLVRTHGIGDTQYF; CDR3 DNA: TGTGCCAGCAGCTTAGTAAGGACCCATGGGATTGGAGATACGCAGTATTTT
CDR3 length: 11; clone size: many; V gene: TRBV29-1; D gene: -; J gene: TRBJ2-5; CDR3 protein: CSVEDVETQYF; CDR3 DNA: TGCAGCGTTGAAGATGTAGAGACCCAGTACTTC